The 21 T cell receptor beta chains presented below share a single source sample, sequenced in a study of CD8+ T cells in alopecia areata. TCR sequencing used cDNA made by reverse transcription of extracted RNA. Generated by immunoSEQ multiplex PCR, the TCRdb table keeps only in-frame clones and is missing some. The repertoire holds hundreds of thousands of clones, 67% seen once, with 0.95% to 1.5% in the top ten. The material sequenced was CD4+ T cells sorted from blood, taken at week 0. These receptors originate from a human donor with alopecia areata.

V gene TRBV11-2 combines with J gene TRBJ2-7; tentatively, D is TRBD1 (6 bases). Trimming cost V 1 base and J 6 bases, with 7 bases left between them. This CDR3 is built from 12 residues. In germline, CDR1 is SGHAT, CDR2 FQNNGV. Written as DNA, the CDR3 is TGTGCCAGCAGCTTAGTCAGGGGCGAGCAGTACTTC. Its protein product is CASSLVRGEQYF.

The chain uses TRBV4-1 and TRBJ1-2; 8 nucleotides line up with TRBD1. V trimming: 3 bases; J trimming: 4 bases; junction bases outside the gene matches: 19. Germline V gives CDR1 MGHRA, CDR2 YSYEKL. This CDR3 spans 19 amino acids. This CDR3 is CASSHRPHAGQGGIYGYTF. In nucleotides, the CDR3 is TGCGCCAGCAGCCATCGACCTCACGCCGGACAGGGCGGAATCTATGGCTACACCTTC.

The V gene is TRBV10-3, the J gene TRBJ2-3, with D tentatively TRBD2 (6 bases). V shed 4 bases and J shed 3 bases, with 11 bases lying between them. This CDR3 has 14 amino acids. CDR1 is ENHRY, CDR2 SYGVKD, per germline. The CDR3 region is CAISGRVGTDTQYF. The CDR3 coding sequence is TGTGCCATCAGTGGGAGGGTGGGGACAGATACGCAGTATTTT.

The chain has TRBV5-1 and TRBJ2-3; D unclear. Trimming cost V 0 bases and J 0 bases, with 11 bases left between them. The germline CDR1 and CDR2 sequences are SGHRS and YFSETQ. This CDR3 comprises 16 residues. CDR3: CASSLELQPSTDTQYF. CDR3 sequence (DNA): TGCGCCAGCAGCTTGGAACTTCAGCCTAGCACAGATACGCAGTATTTT. Combining the CDR3 with reference TRBV5-1 and TRBJ2-3 gives the whole variable domain KAGVTQTPRYLIKTRGQQVTLSCSPISGHRSVSWYQQTPGQGLQFLFEYFSETQRNKGNFPGRFSGRQFSNSRSEMNVSTLELGDSALYLCASSLELQPSTDTQYFGPGTRLTVL.

The chain combines TRBV2 with TRBJ1-5; tentative D call: TRBD1 (5 bases). The CDR3 totals 14 residues. Trimming left V 4 bases short and J 5 bases short, with 12 bases between. Germline-derived CDR1 and CDR2 are SNHLY and FYNNEI. CDR3 loop: CASSGNRPDQPQHF. The CDR3 DNA follows: TGTGCCAGCAGTGGGAACAGGCCAGATCAGCCCCAGCATTTT.

The genes are TRBV30 and TRBJ1-5; no reliable D call. V lost 3 bases and J 8 bases, leaving 11 bases between the germline ends. Germline CDR1 GTSNPN, CDR2 SVGIG (reference sequence). This CDR3 comprises 12 residues. CDR3 residues: CAWSQDVEPQHF. The CDR3 bases are TGTGCCTGGAGCCAGGACGTGGAGCCCCAGCATTTT.

A few counts support this clone. This chain connects TRBV29-1 to TRBJ2-3; TRBD2 matches 9 bases. This CDR3 region has 13 residues. V lost 5 bases, J lost 5 bases, and 5 bases stayed unmatched. Germline CDR1 reads SQVTM; CDR2 reads ANQGSEA. CDR3 amino acids: CSVTGGGEDTQYF. The CDR3 DNA follows: TGCAGCGTTACGGGCGGGGGGGAAGATACGCAGTATTTT.

The rearrangement uses TRBV5-4 and TRBJ1-6, with D perhaps matching TRBD1 (5 bases). There are 15 residues in the CDR3. Deletions cut 4 bases from V and 7 bases from J, with 15 bases between. Germline V CDR1 and CDR2: SGHNT, YYREEE (reference sequence). The CDR3 DNA reads TGTGCCAGCAGCCAAATGGGACGGCCCAATTCACCCCTCCACTTT. Its protein is CASSQMGRPNSPLHF.

Concerning this clone itself: Other DNA sequences in the sample encode the same CDR3. This chain connects TRBV13 to TRBJ2-7; 7 bases match TRBD1. With 5 bases clipped from V and 4 bases from J, the junction kept 5 bases outside the gene matches. This CDR3 is built from 13 residues. Germline V gene lookup returns CDR1 PRHDT and CDR2 FYEKMQ (reference sequence). The CDR3 DNA is TGTGCCAGCAGCCCGGGACAGAGTTACGAGCAGTACTTC. This encodes CASSPGQSYEQYF.

The rearrangement uses TRBV9 and TRBJ1-6, with D perhaps matching TRBD1 (5 bases). V dropped 3 bases and J dropped 7 bases, with 20 bases sitting between them. The CDR3 loop spans 17 amino acids. Looked up from germline, CDR1 is SGDLS and CDR2 is YYNGEE. The CDR3 nucleotides are TGTGCCAGCAGCGCGATGAGGACCGGGACTCGAAATTCACCCCTCCACTTT. This translates into CASSAMRTGTRNSPLHF.

J is TRBJ1-6 and V is TRBV6-8; 10 positions agree with TRBD1. J was trimmed by 9 bases and V by 8 bases; bases with no gene match: 10. CDR3 length: 15 residues. Germline CDR1 reads MNHGY; CDR2 reads SAAAGT. DNA for the CDR3: TGTGCCAGCCGAGGGACAGGGGCAAGGTGTTCACCCCTCCACTTT. Residues: CASRGTGARCSPLHF.

V and J are TRBV15 and TRBJ2-7, with TRBD1 identical over 9 bases. With V trimmed by 5 bases and J by 6 bases, 11 bases remained unmatched. Per the germline V gene, CDR1 is LNHNV and CDR2 is YYDKDF (reference sequence). The CDR3 runs to 15 residues. The CDR3 spells CATSRLPGTGFEQYF. For the CDR3, the DNA is TGTGCCACCAGCCGACTTCCTGGGACAGGGTTCGAGCAGTACTTC.

This clone has just a few counts. This chain joins TRBV5-1 and TRBJ2-7; D gene uncertain. This CDR3 has 11 amino acids. The V and J ends lost 1 base and 7 bases respectively, with 6 bases between them. The germline V gene encodes CDR1 SGHRS and CDR2 YFSETQ. The CDR3 nucleotides read TGCGCCAGCAGCTTGTTGAGTGAGCAGTACTTC. Residues: CASSLLSEQYF.

By sample fraction, this clone is medium-sized (0.01 to 0.1%). The chain is built from TRBV7-9 and TRBJ1-1; D is unclear. Trimming removed 5 bases from V and 3 bases from J, with 4 bases in between. This CDR3 has 11 residues. Germline V gene lookup returns CDR1 SEHNR and CDR2 FQNEAQ (reference sequence). In DNA form, the CDR3 reads TGTGCCAGCAGCCACGACACTGAAGCTTTCTTT. As protein: CASSHDTEAFF.

The V and J genes are TRBV7-3 and TRBJ2-2; D is uncertain. In germline, CDR1 is SGHTA, CDR2 FQGTGA. CDR3 size: 12 residues. The V end was cut by 2 bases, the J end by 6 bases, with 4 bases between. DNA of the CDR3: TGTGCCAGCAGCTTATCCGCCGGGGAGCTGTTTTTT. Its protein is CASSLSAGELFF.

The V call is TRBV5-6, the J call TRBJ2-3; TRBD2 matches at 14 bases. The CDR3 is 15 amino acids. The trim removed 4 bases at V and 8 bases at J, leaving 6 bases unmatched. Per germline, CDR1 SGHDT and CDR2 YYEEEE. This CDR3 reads CASSGRLAGGFTQYF. CDR3 in DNA: TGTGCCAGCAGCGGGAGACTAGCGGGGGGGTTTACGCAGTATTTT. Full variable domain (rest looked up from reference TRBV5-6 and TRBJ2-3): DAGVTQSPTHLIKTRGQQVTLRCSPKSGHDTVSWYQQALGQGPQFIFQYYEEEERQRGNFPDRFSGHQFPNYSSELNVNALLLGDSALYLCASSGRLAGGFTQYFGPGTRLTVL.

This chain links TRBV15 with TRBJ2-2; 9 bases line up with TRBD2. The V gene's germline CDR1 is LNHNV and CDR2 YYDKDF (reference sequence). The junction had 5 bases not matched to a gene; V was cut back by 6 bases and J by 0 bases. The CDR3 length is 16 residues. The CDR3 DNA sequence: TGTGCCACCAGGGCCTCTAGCGGGGCGAACACCGGGGAGCTGTTTTTT. Its translation: CATRASSGANTGELFF.

The rearrangement uses TRBV6-5 and TRBJ1-6; D possibly corresponds to TRBD1 (5 bases). The V and J ends lost 0 bases and 9 bases respectively, with 15 bases between them. The CDR3 runs 16 residues. CDR1 and CDR2 (germline): MNHEY, SVGAGI. The CDR3 DNA sequence: TGTGCCAGCAGTTACTCGGAAGCTGGGACGGGTTCACCCCTCCACTTT. The encoded protein is CASSYSEAGTGSPLHF.

The V and J genes are TRBV4-1 and TRBJ2-3; D is perhaps TRBD2 (6 bases). CDR3 length: 16 residues. Germline CDR1 MGHRA, CDR2 YSYEKL. Trimming removed 1 base at V and 1 base at J, with 12 bases between. The CDR3 DNA sequence: TGCGCCAGCAGCCAAGTTCGGGGAGGTCGCACAGATACGCAGTATTTT. Amino acid sequence: CASSQVRGGRTDTQYF.

The chain joins TRBV30 to TRBJ2-1; the D is unclear. In germline, CDR1 is GTSNPN, CDR2 SVGIG (reference sequence). V was pared by 5 bases and J by 3 bases, with 14 bases between. CDR3 size: 14 residues. CDR3 loop: CAWVRKGLYNEQFF. The CDR3 DNA follows: TGTGCCTGGGTCCGGAAAGGTCTCTACAATGAGCAGTTCTTC.

This chain connects TRBV29-1 to TRBJ2-1; D gene unclear. Trimming removed 6 bases from V and 5 bases from J, with 14 bases in between. Germline loops: CDR1 SQVTM, CDR2 ANQGSEA. The CDR3 extends over 13 amino acids. The CDR3 loop is CSVLVVGNNEQFF. DNA for the CDR3: TGCAGCGTCCTCGTGGTAGGGAACAATGAGCAGTTCTTC.